This TCR beta chain was sequenced in a study of blood T cells in healthy people across ages. Notes on the study in general: Significant beta diversity loss was already apparent by age approximately 38, declining roughly linearly.

V lost 2 bases to trimming and J lost 7 bases, with 15 bases between them. Per germline, CDR1 MNHEY and CDR2 SVGEGT. The CDR3 runs 14 residues. Comment on this clonotype: Its target is unknown.

Through a sample-barcoded 5' primer and a J-beta primer mix, a second PCR was run for 7 to 11 cycles. TCRdb redid the calling of the 5' RACE reads with MiXCR, one entry per CDR3 protein. The table has about 930,000 distinct CDR3 sequences, 25% to 30% seen once; the top ten hold roughly a tenth. These data were also reused for a study on T cells of mothers and their children. As reported in that work: The yield was over 8 million TCR beta CDR3 reads from each mother and about 3.2 million from each child.

Sequencing was carried out using blood. This chain uses TRBV6-2 or TRBV6-3 with TRBJ2-7; no clear D gene. The TCR originated in a woman aged 40 to 50 in good health. The CDR3 loop is CASSYELFGREQYF. The DNA for the CDR3 is TGTGCCAGCAGTTACGAGTTATTCGGCCGGGAGCAGTACTTC.